This passage covers 32 T cell receptor beta chains from one sample sequenced in a study of T cell repertoires in cytomegalovirus infection. These TCRs are of unknown antigen specificity. Using its own MiXCR run on the reads, TCRdb lists one record per CDR3 protein. The data show fewer than 650,000 distinct CDR3 sequences, with over 35% seen just once and more than 40% held by the top ten. Sequenced here: cultured PBMCs, sampled from culture after CMV antigen stimulation. The receptors were gathered from a human donor in good health (CMV status not recorded). Some clones in this sample may be carry-over from other donors' samples.

There are a few counts of this clonotype. The rearrangement joins TRBV7-9 to TRBJ2-2; D remains ambiguous. The V end was cut by 3 bases, the J end by 4 bases, with 12 bases between. The CDR3 is 15 residues long. The V gene's germline CDR1 is SEHNR and CDR2 FQNEAQ (reference sequence). This CDR3 is CASSLSWSRTGELFF. CDR3 DNA: TGTGCCAGCAGCTTGTCCTGGTCGCGCACCGGGGAGCTGTTTTTT.

This clonotype was detected ten times or more. The V call is TRBV11-2, the J call TRBJ2-4, with D possibly TRBD2 on 5 matching bases. Per germline, CDR1 SGHAT and CDR2 FQNNGV. The length of the CDR3 is 16 residues. Deletions cut 1 base from V and 2 bases from J, with 12 bases between. The CDR3 loop reads CASSLAPAGTKNIQYF. For the CDR3, the DNA is TGTGCCAGCAGCTTAGCTCCAGCCGGGACCAAAAACATTCAGTACTTC. The whole variable domain, filled in from reference TRBV11-2 and TRBJ2-4, reads EAGVAQSPRYKIIEKRQSVAFWCNPISGHATLYWYQQILGQGPKLLIQFQNNGVVDDSQLPKDRFSAERLKGVDSTLKIQPAKLEDSAVYLCASSLAPAGTKNIQYFGAGTRLSVL.

This rearrangement joins TRBV11-3 to TRBJ2-1; D assignment may be TRBD1 or TRBD2 (5 bases each). Germline V gene sequence: CDR1 SGHNT, CDR2 YENEEA. The ends were cut back, 1 base at V and 7 bases at J, with 14 bases in the middle. This CDR3 comprises 15 residues. CDR3 in amino acids: CASSLGVTRGNEQFF. CDR3 sequence (DNA): TGTGCCAGCAGCTTAGGAGTTACGAGGGGTAATGAGCAGTTCTTC.

The V call is TRBV6-6, the J call TRBJ1-4, with D possibly being TRBD1 (6 bases). V gave up 2 bases and J gave up 4 bases, with 11 bases separating them. This CDR3 has 15 residues. Germline V gives CDR1 MNHNY, CDR2 SVGAGI (reference sequence). The CDR3 spells CASSYAGGDNEKLFF. CDR3 coding DNA: TGTGCCAGCAGTTACGCGGGGGGCGATAATGAAAAACTGTTTTTT.

This clonotype occurred many times. The CDR3, as DNA: TGTGCCAGCAGCTTAGAGGGGGCAATCACTGAAGCTTTCTTT. This gives the protein CASSLEGAITEAFF. The V call is TRBV7-9, the J call TRBJ1-1, with TRBD1 matching 7 bases. V shed 1 base and J 4 bases; nucleotides not matched to a gene: 3. This CDR3 has 14 residues. Germline V CDR1 and CDR2: SEHNR, FQNEAQ (reference sequence).

The chain couples TRBV7-8 to TRBJ2-3; D is undetermined. The V gene's germline CDR1 is SGHVS and CDR2 FQNEAQ. V was clipped by 1 base and J by 2 bases, with 10 bases between them. This CDR3 region has 15 residues. CDR3 residues: CASSLDRTATDTQYF. The DNA of the CDR3 is TGTGCCAGCAGCTTAGATCGCACAGCCACAGATACGCAGTATTTT.

The rearrangement uses TRBV12-3 or TRBV12-4 and TRBJ2-3; TRBD1 aligns across 9 bases. The CDR3 runs 15 residues. Trimming removed 4 bases from V and 3 bases from J; junction bases left unmatched: 5. This CDR3 reads CASSSLGTGTDTQYF. Here the CDR3 DNA reads TGTGCCAGCAGTTCTCTCGGGACAGGGACAGATACGCAGTATTTT.

This clonotype was counted only a few times. The chain uses TRBV7-2 and TRBJ2-7; 10 bases agree with TRBD2. CDR1 is SGHTA, CDR2 FQGNSA, per germline. This CDR3 comprises 15 residues. The V and J ends lost 7 bases and 7 bases, in that order; junction bases with no gene match: 13. As DNA, the CDR3 is TGTGCCAGCACAATACAACCGCTAGCGGGGGTTGAGCAGTACTTC. This sequence encodes CASTIQPLAGVEQYF. Full variable domain (missing parts from reference TRBV7-2 and TRBJ2-7): GAGVSQSPSNKVTEKGKDVELRCDPISGHTALYWYRQSLGQGLEFLIYFQGNSAPDKSGLPSDRFSAERTGGSVSTLTIQRTQQEDSAVYLCASTIQPLAGVEQYFGPGTRLTVT.

This chain uses TRBV7-8 with TRBJ1-5, with 8 positions matching TRBD1. CDR3 length: 19 residues. After removal of 3 bases from V and 5 bases from J, the junction contained 18 bases not matched to a gene. CDR1 is SGHVS, CDR2 FQNEAQ, per germline. This chain's CDR3 is CASSFRRRTGLKVDQPQHF. DNA for the CDR3: TGTGCCAGCAGCTTTCGGCGTAGGACAGGGCTCAAAGTCGATCAGCCCCAGCATTTT.

The V gene is TRBV20-1, the J gene TRBJ2-5; D gene uncertain. V was cut by 0 bases and J by 4 bases, with 12 bases left in between. The CDR3 has 14 residues. Germline-derived CDR1 and CDR2 are DFQATT and SNEGSKA (reference sequence). The CDR3 spells CSARELGLRETQYF. CDR3 DNA sequence: TGCAGTGCTAGAGAGTTGGGCTTACGAGAGACCCAGTACTTC.

In its sample, this clonotype was seen a few times. Here the CDR3 reads CASSRRPSGGGEDTQYF. CDR3 in DNA: TGTGCCAGCAGCCGACGGCCGTCAGGGGGGGGTGAAGATACGCAGTATTTT. This sequence joins TRBV7-8 and TRBJ2-3, with D perhaps being TRBD1 or TRBD2 (7 bases each). Germline V gene data show CDR1 as SGHVS and CDR2 as FQNEAQ. V lost 5 bases to trimming and J lost 5 bases, with 23 bases between them. The CDR3 is 17 residues long.

The V call is TRBV10-3, the J call TRBJ1-5, with no clear D. V lost 0 bases and J lost 9, with 12 bases in between. Per germline, CDR1 ENHRY and CDR2 SYGVKD. The CDR3 consists of 14 residues. CDR3 coding DNA: TGTGCCATCAGTGAGTCGAATGAAGAGGGGCCCCAGCATTTT. This codes for CAISESNEEGPQHF.

This chain connects TRBV20-1 to TRBJ1-1, with TRBD1 as a possible D gene (5 bases). Trimming pared 8 bases from V and 8 bases from J, leaving 21 bases between. The CDR3 contains 13 residues. Looked up from germline, CDR1 is DFQATT and CDR2 is SNEGSKA (reference sequence). The CDR3 region has the DNA TGCAGTACACCAGGGTTTAATAGTTGGGAAGCTTTCTTT. As protein: CSTPGFNSWEAFF.

This clonotype was detected a few times. The chain uses TRBV7-2 and TRBJ2-1; no definite D call. There are 12 residues in the CDR3. V was pared by 2 bases and J by 8 bases, with 7 bases between. Germline CDR1 and CDR2: SGHTA and FQGNSA. The CDR3 spells CASSLFFDEQFF. In nucleotides, the CDR3 is TGTGCCAGCAGCTTATTCTTCGATGAGCAGTTCTTC.

V is TRBV19 and J is TRBJ2-5; D assignment may be TRBD1 or TRBD2 (5 bases each). The CDR3 is 15 amino acids. The germline V and J ends were trimmed by 5 bases and 4 bases, with 17 bases remaining between them. Per the germline V gene, CDR1 is LNHDA and CDR2 is SQIVND (reference sequence). The DNA for the CDR3 is TGTGCCAGTAGTCCTCTCGTAGCAGGGAGAGAGACCCAGTACTTC. It encodes CASSPLVAGRETQYF.

V and J are TRBV6-1 and TRBJ1-5, with D unresolved. In germline, CDR1 is MNHNS, CDR2 SASEGT. The CDR3 covers 11 residues. Between the trimmed V and J ends, which lost 3 bases and 6 bases, there was a span of 3 bases. The CDR3 loop is CASSDAQPQHF. The CDR3 nucleotides read TGTGCCAGCAGTGATGCTCAGCCCCAGCATTTT.

The chain is built from TRBV12-3 or TRBV12-4 and TRBJ1-2; D unclear. This CDR3 has 13 residues. The V gene lost 3 bases and the J gene lost 6 bases, with 11 bases spanning the gap. Here the CDR3 reads CASSFRLSHGYTF. The CDR3 DNA sequence: TGTGCCAGCAGTTTTCGGCTCTCTCATGGCTACACCTTC.

In this sample, this clonotype turned up a few times. The rearrangement uses TRBV6-6 and TRBJ1-6; weak D call: TRBD1 (5 bases). The CDR3 is 15 residues long. The germline CDR1 and CDR2 sequences are MNHNY and SVGAGI (reference sequence). V lost 2 bases and J lost 6, with 11 bases in between. CDR3 sequence: CASSYRDPVNSPLHF. CDR3 nucleotide sequence: TGTGCCAGCAGTTACCGGGACCCTGTTAATTCACCCCTCCACTTT.

This clonotype was counted only a few times. The gene calls are TRBV4-3 and TRBJ2-7; 9 positions match TRBD1. The CDR3 is 14 residues long. V lost 5 bases to trimming and J lost 4 bases; unmatched junction nucleotides: 6. CDR1 is LGHNA and CDR2 is YSLEER in the germline V gene. The CDR3 region is CASSAGQGRYEQYF. In nucleotides, the CDR3 is TGCGCCAGCAGCGCAGGACAGGGGAGGTACGAGCAGTACTTC.

The chain has TRBV10-3 and TRBJ1-1; D is ambiguous. V lost 0 bases to trimming and J lost 5 bases, with 4 bases between them. The CDR3 extends over 12 amino acids. Germline V gene sequence: CDR1 ENHRY, CDR2 SYGVKD. The CDR3 sequence: CAISESRTEAFF. The CDR3 nucleotides are TGTGCCATCAGTGAGTCGAGGACTGAAGCTTTCTTT.

This clonotype was picked up a small number of times. The chain combines TRBV19 with TRBJ2-7; a weak D match, TRBD1 (5 bases). The germline CDR1 and CDR2 sequences are LNHDA and SQIVND (reference sequence). This CDR3 is 14 amino acids long. Trimming took 3 bases from V and 3 from J, leaving 12 bases between them. The chain's CDR3 is CASSIGRVGYEQYF. The CDR3 DNA sequence: TGTGCCAGTAGTATCGGCAGGGTTGGCTACGAGCAGTACTTC.

This clonotype was counted many times. This sequence joins TRBV7-2 and TRBJ2-1; 7 bases match TRBD2. This CDR3 is built from 14 residues. Trimming took 2 bases from V and 4 from J; bases not matched to a gene: 2. CDR1 SGHTA and CDR2 FQGNSA come from the germline V gene. The CDR3 sequence is CASSLSGVYNEQFF. The CDR3 nucleotides read TGTGCCAGCAGCTTAAGCGGGGTTTACAATGAGCAGTTCTTC. Variable domain in full (rest from reference TRBV7-2 and TRBJ2-1): GAGVSQSPSNKVTEKGKDVELRCDPISGHTALYWYRQSLGQGLEFLIYFQGNSAPDKSGLPSDRFSAERTGGSVSTLTIQRTQQEDSAVYLCASSLSGVYNEQFFGPGTRLTVL.

This clonotype was found once. The V and J genes are TRBV28 and TRBJ1-4; maybe TRBD1 (6 bases). The germline V gene has CDR1 MDHEN and CDR2 SYDVKM. Trimming took off 3 bases at V and 8 bases at J, with 22 bases between the two ends. There are 17 residues in the CDR3. Here the CDR3 reads CASSFVQGKALVEKLFF. DNA for the CDR3: TGTGCCAGCAGTTTTGTTCAGGGGAAGGCCCTTGTCGAAAAACTGTTTTTT.

This clonotype has a handful of counts. This sequence joins TRBV7-6 and TRBJ2-5; D gene ambiguous. The CDR3 has 12 amino acids. The V gene lost 5 bases and the J gene lost 4 bases, with 8 bases spanning the gap. Germline V gene lookup returns CDR1 SGHVS and CDR2 FNYEAQ. The CDR3 region has the DNA TGTGCCAGCAGCCCCGTTGGAGAGACCCAGTACTTC. It specifies CASSPVGETQYF.

This clonotype was seen only a few times. The chain is built from TRBV7-2 and TRBJ2-3; 9 bases are shared with TRBD1. The V gene's germline CDR1 is SGHTA and CDR2 FQGNSA. With V trimmed by 5 bases and J by 5 bases, 8 bases remained unmatched. CDR3 length: 15 amino acids. The CDR3 loop reads CASSRLGTGLDTQYF. The CDR3 bases are TGTGCCAGCAGCCGCCTTGGGACAGGGCTAGATACGCAGTATTTT.

This clonotype was detected once. The V gene is TRBV19, the J gene TRBJ2-5; a possible D gene is TRBD1 (5 bases). Germline-derived CDR1 and CDR2 are LNHDA and SQIVND (reference sequence). The ends were cut back, 8 bases at V and 5 bases at J, with 15 bases in the middle. The CDR3 runs to 13 residues. DNA of the CDR3: TGTGCCAGTGGAAGTCCAGGGTGGGAGACCCAGTACTTC. This gives the protein CASGSPGWETQYF.

The rearrangement links TRBV27 to TRBJ2-3, with 7 nucleotides matching TRBD1. This CDR3 is 18 amino acids long. CDR1 is MNHEY, CDR2 SMNVEV, per germline (reference sequence). The ends lost 3 bases at V and 0 bases at J; junction bases unmatched: 12. CDR3 nucleotides: TGTGCCAGCAGTTTGGAAACGACGGGACAGACTAGCACAGATACGCAGTATTTT. Its translation is CASSLETTGQTSTDTQYF.

The rearrangement uses TRBV2 and TRBJ2-7; TRBD1 matches 9 bases. The length of the CDR3 is 14 residues. CDR1 and CDR2 from the germline V gene are SNHLY and FYNNEI. V was pared by 4 bases and J by 3 bases, with 4 bases of the junction left unmatched. CDR3 coding DNA: TGTGCCAGCAGTGGGACAGGGGCCATCTACGAGCAGTACTTC. This sequence encodes CASSGTGAIYEQYF. The full variable domain, with the rest looked up from reference TRBV2 and TRBJ2-7, is EPEVTQTPSHQVTQMGQEVILRCVPISNHLYFYWYRQILGQKVEFLVSFYNNEISEKSEIFDDQFSVERPDGSNFTLKIRSTKLEDSAMYFCASSGTGAIYEQYFGPGTRLTVT.

The V call is TRBV24-1, the J call TRBJ2-5, with D perhaps matching TRBD2 (6 bases). This CDR3 has 14 amino acids. Germline loops: CDR1 KGHDR, CDR2 SFDVKD. V lost 5 bases and J lost 7, with 16 bases in between. CDR3 sequence: CATSGSGDVGTQYF. CDR3 sequence (DNA): TGTGCCACCAGTGGTTCGGGAGACGTGGGGACCCAGTACTTC.

The V gene is TRBV5-5, the J gene TRBJ1-1; D not resolved. Trimming stripped 2 bases from V and 5 bases from J, with 19 bases between. The CDR3 consists of 16 residues. The V gene's germline CDR1 is SGHKS and CDR2 YYEKEE (reference sequence). CDR3 bases: TGTGCCAGCAGCTTCCCCGAGGGCCTGTTGGGGACTGAAGCTTTCTTT. Amino acid sequence: CASSFPEGLLGTEAFF.

V usage is TRBV18 and J usage is TRBJ2-3; D is uncertain. The length of the CDR3 is 13 residues. Germline values: CDR1 KGHSH, CDR2 LQKENI. Trimming left V 6 bases short and J 2 bases short, with 9 bases between. DNA for the CDR3: TGTGCCAGCTCCGGACCGAACACAGATACGCAGTATTTT. This gives the protein CASSGPNTDTQYF.

This clonotype was counted a few times. The chain has TRBV11-2 and TRBJ2-7; 9 bases line up with TRBD2. Germline V CDR1 and CDR2: SGHAT, FQNNGV. With 5 bases clipped from V and 0 bases from J, the junction kept 8 bases outside the gene matches. The CDR3 loop spans 16 amino acids. The CDR3: CASSPPLAGSSYEQYF. The CDR3 DNA reads as TGTGCCAGCAGCCCCCCCCTAGCGGGGTCCTCCTACGAGCAGTACTTC.